This TCR beta chain stems from a study of T-cell reconstitution after alpha-beta-depleted transplantation in children. The study's findings and limits: Reportedly, only several hundred clones from non-depleted graft cells drove alpha-beta T-cell counts at about two months. T cells produced anew were the main source of T-cell counts and diversity one year after transplant.

Unique molecular identifiers tagged the TCRbeta library. From the PCR reads, TCRdb called clonotypes with MiXCR, one entry per CDR3 protein. Of about 1,000,000 distinct CDR3 sequences detected, less than 30% appear once; the ten largest clones hold under 30%. For this clonotype: As yet, its antigen is unknown.

Trimming took off 4 bases at V and 3 bases at J, with 13 bases between the two ends. This CDR3 region has 14 residues. In germline, CDR1 is SGDLS, CDR2 YYNGEE. Sequencing was performed on PBMCs, mostly from graft donor cells, taken 360 days after TCRalphabeta/CD19-depleted stem cell transplant. V and J are TRBV9 and TRBJ2-5; D is possibly TRBD1 (5 bases). The TCR sequence derives from a boy in the first two years of life who had a stem cell transplant for SCID, so the T cells may come from the graft donor. In DNA form, the CDR3 reads TGTGCCAGCAGCCCCTTCCCGGACAAAGAGACCCAGTACTTC. This codes for CASSPFPDKETQYF.